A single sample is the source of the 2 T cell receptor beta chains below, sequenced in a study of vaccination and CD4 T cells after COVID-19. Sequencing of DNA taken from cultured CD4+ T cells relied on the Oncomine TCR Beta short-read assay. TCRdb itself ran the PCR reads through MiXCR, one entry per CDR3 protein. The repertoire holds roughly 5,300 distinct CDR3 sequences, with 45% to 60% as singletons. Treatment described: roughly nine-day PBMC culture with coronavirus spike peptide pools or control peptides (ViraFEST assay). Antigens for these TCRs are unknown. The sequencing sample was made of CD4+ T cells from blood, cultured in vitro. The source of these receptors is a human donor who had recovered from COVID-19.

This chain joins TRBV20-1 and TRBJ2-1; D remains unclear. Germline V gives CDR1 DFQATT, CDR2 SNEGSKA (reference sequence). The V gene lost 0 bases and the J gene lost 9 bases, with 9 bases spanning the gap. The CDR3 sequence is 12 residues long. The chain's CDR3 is CSARDLRGEQFF. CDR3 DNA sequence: TGCAGTGCTAGAGATCTCCGAGGTGAGCAGTTCTTC.

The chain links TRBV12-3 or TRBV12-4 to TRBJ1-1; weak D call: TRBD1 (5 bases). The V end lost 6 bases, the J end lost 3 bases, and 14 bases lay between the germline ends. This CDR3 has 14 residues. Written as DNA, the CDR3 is TGTGCCAGCAGCCTAGGGGCTGGTTACACTGAAGCTTTCTTT. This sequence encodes CASSLGAGYTEAFF.